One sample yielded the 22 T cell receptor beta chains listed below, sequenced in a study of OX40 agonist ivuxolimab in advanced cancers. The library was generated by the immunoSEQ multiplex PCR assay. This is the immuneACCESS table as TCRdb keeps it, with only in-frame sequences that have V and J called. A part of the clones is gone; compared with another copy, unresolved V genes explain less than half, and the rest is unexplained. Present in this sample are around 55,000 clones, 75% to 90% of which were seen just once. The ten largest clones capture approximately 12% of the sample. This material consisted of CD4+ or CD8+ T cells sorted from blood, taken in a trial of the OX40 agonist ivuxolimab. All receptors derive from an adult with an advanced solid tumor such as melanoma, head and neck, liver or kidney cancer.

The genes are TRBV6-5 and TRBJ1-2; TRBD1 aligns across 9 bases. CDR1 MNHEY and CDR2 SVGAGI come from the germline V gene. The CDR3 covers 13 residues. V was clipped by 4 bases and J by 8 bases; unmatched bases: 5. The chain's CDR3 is CASSFGTGQGYTF. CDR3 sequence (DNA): TGTGCCAGCAGTTTCGGGACAGGGCAAGGCTACACCTTC.

The CDR3 spells CASSDWDWGQPQHF. Written as DNA, the CDR3 is TGTGCCAGCAGTGATTGGGACTGGGGTCAGCCCCAGCATTTT. This sequence joins TRBV6-5 and TRBJ1-5; tentative D call: TRBD1 (5 bases). The CDR3 length is 14 residues. The V gene lost 5 bases and the J gene lost 6 bases, with 14 bases spanning the gap. Germline V CDR1 and CDR2: MNHEY, SVGAGI.

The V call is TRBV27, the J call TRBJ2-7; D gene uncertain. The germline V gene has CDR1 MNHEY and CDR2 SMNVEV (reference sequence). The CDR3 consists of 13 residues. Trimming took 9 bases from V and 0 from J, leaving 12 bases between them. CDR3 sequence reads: CASESPTSYEQYF. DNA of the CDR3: TGTGCCAGTGAAAGCCCCACCTCCTACGAGCAGTACTTC.

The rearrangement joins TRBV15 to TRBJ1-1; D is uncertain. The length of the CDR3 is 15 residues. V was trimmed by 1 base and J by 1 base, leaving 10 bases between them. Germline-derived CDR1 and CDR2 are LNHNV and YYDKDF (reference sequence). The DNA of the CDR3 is TGTGCCACCAGCAGAGCAGAGTCTGCGAACACTGAAGCTTTCTTT. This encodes CATSRAESANTEAFF.

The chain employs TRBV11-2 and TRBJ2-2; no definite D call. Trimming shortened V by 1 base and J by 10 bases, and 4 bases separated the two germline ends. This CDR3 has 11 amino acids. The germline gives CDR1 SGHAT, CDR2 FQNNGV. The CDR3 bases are TGTGCCAGCAGCTTAGGATCGGAGCTGTTTTTT. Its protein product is CASSLGSELFF. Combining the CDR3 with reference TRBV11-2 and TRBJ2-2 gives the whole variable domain EAGVAQSPRYKIIEKRQSVAFWCNPISGHATLYWYQQILGQGPKLLIQFQNNGVVDDSQLPKDRFSAERLKGVDSTLKIQPAKLEDSAVYLCASSLGSELFFGEGSRLTVL.

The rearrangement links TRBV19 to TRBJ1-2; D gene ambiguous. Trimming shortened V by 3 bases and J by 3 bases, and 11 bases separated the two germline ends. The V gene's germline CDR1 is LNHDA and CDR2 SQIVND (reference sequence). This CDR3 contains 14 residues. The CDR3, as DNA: TGTGCCAGTAGTATGGCATCTTACCACTATGGCTACACCTTC. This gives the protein CASSMASYHYGYTF. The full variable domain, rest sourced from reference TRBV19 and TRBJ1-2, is DGGITQSPKYLFRKEGQNVTLSCEQNLNHDAMYWYRQDPGQGLRLIYYSQIVNDFQKGDIAEGYSVSREKKESFPLTVTSAQKNPTAFYLCASSMASYHYGYTFGSGTRLTVV.

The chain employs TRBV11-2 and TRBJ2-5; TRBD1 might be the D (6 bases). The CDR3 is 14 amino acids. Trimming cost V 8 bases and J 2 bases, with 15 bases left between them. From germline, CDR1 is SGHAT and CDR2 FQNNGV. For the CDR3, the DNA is TGTGCCAGCTGCATAATGGACAGTCAAGAGACCCAGTACTTC. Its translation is CASCIMDSQETQYF.

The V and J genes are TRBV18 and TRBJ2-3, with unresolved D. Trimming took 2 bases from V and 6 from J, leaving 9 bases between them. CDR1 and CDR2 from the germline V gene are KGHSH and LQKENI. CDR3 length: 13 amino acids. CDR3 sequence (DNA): TGTGCCAGCTCACCAGACCGAGGCGATACGCAGTATTTT. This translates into CASSPDRGDTQYF.

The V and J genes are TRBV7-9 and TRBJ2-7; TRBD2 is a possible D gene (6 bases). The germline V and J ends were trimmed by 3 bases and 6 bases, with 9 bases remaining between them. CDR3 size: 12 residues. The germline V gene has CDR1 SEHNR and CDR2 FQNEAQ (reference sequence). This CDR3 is CASSLGGSEQYF. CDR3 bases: TGTGCCAGCAGCTTGGGGGGTAGCGAGCAGTACTTC.

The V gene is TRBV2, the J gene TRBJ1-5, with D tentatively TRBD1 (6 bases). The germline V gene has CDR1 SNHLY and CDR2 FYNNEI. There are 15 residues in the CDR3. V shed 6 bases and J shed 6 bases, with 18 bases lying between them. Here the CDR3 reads CASSPGQGPAQPQHF. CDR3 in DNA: TGTGCCAGCAGCCCCGGTCAGGGGCCGGCTCAGCCCCAGCATTTT.

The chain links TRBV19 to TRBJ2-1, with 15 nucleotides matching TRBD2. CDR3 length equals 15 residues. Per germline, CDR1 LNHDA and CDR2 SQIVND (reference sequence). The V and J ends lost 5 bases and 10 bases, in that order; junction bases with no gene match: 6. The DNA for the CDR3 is TGTGCCAGTAGTCGGACTAGCGGGGGGGCCCACGAGCAGTTCTTC. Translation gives CASSRTSGGAHEQFF.

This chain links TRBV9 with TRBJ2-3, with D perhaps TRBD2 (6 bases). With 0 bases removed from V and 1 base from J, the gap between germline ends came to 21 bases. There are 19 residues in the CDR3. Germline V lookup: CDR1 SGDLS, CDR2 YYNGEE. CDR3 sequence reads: CASSVEPVGGPDRTDTQYF. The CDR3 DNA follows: TGTGCCAGCAGCGTAGAACCAGTGGGGGGTCCTGATCGCACAGATACGCAGTATTTT.

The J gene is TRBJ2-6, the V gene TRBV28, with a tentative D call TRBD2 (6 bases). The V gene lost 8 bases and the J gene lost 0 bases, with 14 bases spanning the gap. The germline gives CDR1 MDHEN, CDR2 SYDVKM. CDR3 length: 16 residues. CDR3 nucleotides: TGTGCCAGCGGCGGGGTCCGGAGCTCTGGGGCCAACGTCCTGACTTTC. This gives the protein CASGGVRSSGANVLTF.

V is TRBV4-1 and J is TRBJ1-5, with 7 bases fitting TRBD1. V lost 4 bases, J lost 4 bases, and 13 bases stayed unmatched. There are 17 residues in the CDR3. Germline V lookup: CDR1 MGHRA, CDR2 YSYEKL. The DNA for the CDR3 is TGCGCCAGCAGCCCCATGGGGGACAGACGGGCTAATCAGCCCCAGCATTTT. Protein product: CASSPMGDRRANQPQHF.

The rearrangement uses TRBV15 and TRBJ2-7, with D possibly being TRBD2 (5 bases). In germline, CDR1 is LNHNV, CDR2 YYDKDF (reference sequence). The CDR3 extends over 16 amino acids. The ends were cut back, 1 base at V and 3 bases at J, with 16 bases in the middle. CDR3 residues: CATSRVYVGDHYEQYF. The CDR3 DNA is TGTGCCACCAGCAGAGTTTACGTCGGGGATCACTACGAGCAGTACTTC.

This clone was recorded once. CDR3 nucleotide sequence: TGTGCCAGCAGTCTAAACCCGGACAGCAATCAGCCCCAGCATTTT. Its translation is CASSLNPDSNQPQHF. The genes are TRBV28 and TRBJ1-5; no clear D gene. Germline values: CDR1 MDHEN, CDR2 SYDVKM. Between the trimmed V and J ends, which lost 5 bases and 1 base, there was a span of 12 bases. CDR3 length: 15 residues.

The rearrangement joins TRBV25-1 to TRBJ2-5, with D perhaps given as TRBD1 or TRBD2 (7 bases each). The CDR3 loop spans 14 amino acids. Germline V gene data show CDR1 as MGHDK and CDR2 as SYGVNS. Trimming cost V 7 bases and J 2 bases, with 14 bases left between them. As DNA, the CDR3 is TGTGCCAGCACCAGGGGGGGCACACAAGAGACCCAGTACTTC. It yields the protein CASTRGGTQETQYF.

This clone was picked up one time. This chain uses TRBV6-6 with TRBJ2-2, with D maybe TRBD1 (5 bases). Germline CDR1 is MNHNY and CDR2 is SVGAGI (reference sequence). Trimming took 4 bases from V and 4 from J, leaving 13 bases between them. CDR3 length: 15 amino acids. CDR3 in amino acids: CASSWGPPGTGELFF. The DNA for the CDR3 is TGTGCCAGCAGTTGGGGCCCGCCTGGCACCGGGGAGCTGTTTTTT.

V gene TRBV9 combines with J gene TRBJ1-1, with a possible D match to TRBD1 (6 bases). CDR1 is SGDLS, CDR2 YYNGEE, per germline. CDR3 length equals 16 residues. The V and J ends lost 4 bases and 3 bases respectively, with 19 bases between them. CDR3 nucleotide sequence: TGTGCCAGCAGCCCCGCGGCCCACAGGGATCACACTGAAGCTTTCTTT. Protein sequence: CASSPAAHRDHTEAFF.

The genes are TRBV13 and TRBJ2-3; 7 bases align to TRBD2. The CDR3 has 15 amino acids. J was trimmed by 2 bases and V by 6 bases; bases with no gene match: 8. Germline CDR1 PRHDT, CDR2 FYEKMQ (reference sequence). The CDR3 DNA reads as TGTGCCAGCAGTGATCGACGGGGGGACACAGATACGCAGTATTTT. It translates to CASSDRRGDTDTQYF.

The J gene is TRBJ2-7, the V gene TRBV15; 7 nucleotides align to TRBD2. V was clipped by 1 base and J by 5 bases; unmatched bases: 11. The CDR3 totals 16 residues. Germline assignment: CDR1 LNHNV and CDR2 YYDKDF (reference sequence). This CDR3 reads CATSRGGWGGSHEQYF. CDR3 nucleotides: TGTGCCACCAGCAGAGGTGGTTGGGGCGGGAGCCACGAGCAGTACTTC.

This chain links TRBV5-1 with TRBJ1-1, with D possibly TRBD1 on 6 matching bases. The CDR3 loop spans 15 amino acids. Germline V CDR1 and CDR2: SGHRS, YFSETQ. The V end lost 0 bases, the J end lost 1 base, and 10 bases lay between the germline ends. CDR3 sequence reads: CASSLGSRGNTEAFF. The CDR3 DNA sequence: TGCGCCAGCAGCTTGGGATCCAGGGGGAACACTGAAGCTTTCTTT.